This T cell receptor (beta chain) was observed in a study of shared clonotypes between healthy human individuals. Healthy HIV-negative adults with no recent acute infections or vaccinations were recruited as donors. This clone appeared a few times. Deletions cut 8 bases from V and 7 bases from J, with 15 bases between. The CDR3 is 14 residues long. From germline, CDR1 is SNHLY and CDR2 FYNNEI. The repertoire was sequenced with immunoSEQ multiplex PCR; TCRdb's copy has only in-frame clones and lacks some. The data contain approximately 980,000 clones, more than 75% of them singletons. This clonotype originated in a man between 18 and 35 years old in good health. The sample was memory CD4+ T cells sorted from blood. Subset reported: CD45RA-negative fraction. The rearrangement joins TRBV2 to TRBJ1-6; a possible D gene is TRBD1 (5 bases). The CDR3, as DNA: TGTGCCAGCTCCAGATGGGGGTGGAATTCACCCCTCCACTTT. Translated: CASSRWGWNSPLHF.